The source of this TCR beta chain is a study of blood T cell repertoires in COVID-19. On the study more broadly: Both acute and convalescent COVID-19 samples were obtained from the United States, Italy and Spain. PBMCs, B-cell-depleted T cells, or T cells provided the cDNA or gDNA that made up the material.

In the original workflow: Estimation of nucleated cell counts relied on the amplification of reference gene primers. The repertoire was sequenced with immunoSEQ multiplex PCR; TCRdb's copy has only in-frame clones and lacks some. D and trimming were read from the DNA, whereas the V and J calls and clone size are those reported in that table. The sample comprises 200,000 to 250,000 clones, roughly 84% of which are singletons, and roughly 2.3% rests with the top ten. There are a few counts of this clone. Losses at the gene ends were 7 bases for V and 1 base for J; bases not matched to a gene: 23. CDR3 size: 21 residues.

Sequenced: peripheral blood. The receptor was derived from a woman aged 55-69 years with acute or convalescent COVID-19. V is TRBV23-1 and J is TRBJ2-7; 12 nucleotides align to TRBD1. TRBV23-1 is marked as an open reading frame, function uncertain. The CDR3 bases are TGCGCCAGCACCGAAGTCCCCCCCGGGACAGGGGGCGATGGGCCTTCCTACGAGCAGTACTTC. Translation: CASTEVPPGTGGDGPSYEQYF.